The next 24 T cell receptor beta chains were all read from a single sample in a study of identical twins. A single record per CDR3 protein comes from TCRdb applying MiXCR to the 5' RACE reads. The repertoire holds 1.5 million to 2 million distinct CDR3 sequences, about 32% seen once, with 0.25% to 0.3% in the top ten. The source material was cord blood. These receptors all come from a newborn girl in good health.

Notes on this clonotype: Being one base from a much bigger clone, this may be a read error. The V gene is TRBV27, the J gene TRBJ2-1; perhaps TRBD1 as D (5 bases). CDR3 length: 13 amino acids. Germline V CDR1 and CDR2: MNHEY, SMNVEV (reference sequence). The CDR3 spells CANSLVRVDEQFF. The CDR3 nucleotides read TGTGCCAACAGTTTGGTCAGGGTGGATGAGCAGTTCTTC.

The sample holds a few counts of this clonotype. The chain employs TRBV5-1 and TRBJ2-7, with 11 bases identical to TRBD2. V was clipped by 6 bases and J by 0 bases; unmatched bases: 8. CDR3 size: 16 residues. Germline CDR1 and CDR2: SGHRS and YFSETQ. The CDR3 spells CASTVGLADSSYEQYF. In nucleotides, the CDR3 is TGCGCCAGCACCGTGGGACTAGCGGACAGCTCCTACGAGCAGTACTTC.

This sequence joins TRBV6-5 and TRBJ1-1; 7 nucleotides align to TRBD1. V shed 8 bases and J 4 bases; nucleotides not matched to a gene: 7. This CDR3 has 13 amino acids. Per germline, CDR1 MNHEY and CDR2 SVGAGI. The CDR3 DNA reads as TGTGCCAGCCGACAGGGAGGTGGCACTGAAGCTTTCTTT. Encoded protein: CASRQGGGTEAFF.

The rearrangement joins TRBV3-1 to TRBJ2-3; 8 bases agree with TRBD1. Germline loops: CDR1 LGHDT, CDR2 YNNKEL (reference sequence). The V gene end was trimmed by 3 bases and the J gene end by 3 bases; junction bases not matched to a gene: 8. This CDR3 comprises 16 residues. CDR3 coding DNA: TGTGCCAGCAGCCATCCCCAGGGGGCTGAGACAGATACGCAGTATTTT. Translating it yields CASSHPQGAETDTQYF.

This rearrangement joins TRBV4-2 to TRBJ1-4; maybe TRBD1 (5 bases). Germline CDR1 and CDR2: LGHNA and YNFKEQ. The CDR3 contains 14 residues. The ends were cut back, 0 bases at V and 7 bases at J, with 9 bases in the middle. The CDR3 sequence is CASSQEPGSEKLFF. DNA for the CDR3: TGTGCCAGCAGCCAAGAGCCAGGGTCTGAAAAACTGTTTTTT.

This clonotype was counted only a few times. The chain has TRBV10-3 and TRBJ1-4, with 7 bases fitting TRBD1. The V segment lost 0 bases and the J segment 6 bases; nucleotides outside the gene matches: 4. The CDR3 contains 15 residues. Germline V gene lookup returns CDR1 ENHRY and CDR2 SYGVKD. In nucleotides, the CDR3 is TGTGCCATCAGTGAGTCCGGGACAGTCGATGAAAAACTGTTTTTT. This codes for CAISESGTVDEKLFF.

The chain links TRBV3-1 to TRBJ2-7; D not resolved. V was pared by 4 bases and J by 0 bases, with 13 bases between. CDR3 length: 15 amino acids. Germline-derived CDR1 and CDR2 are LGHDT and YNNKEL (reference sequence). DNA of the CDR3: TGTGCCAGCAGCCCGGAGCCTTTTAGCTCCTACGAGCAGTACTTC. This translates into CASSPEPFSSYEQYF.

This clonotype was recorded a few times. The chain uses TRBV5-1 and TRBJ2-1, with 10 bases lining up with TRBD2. The V gene's germline CDR1 is SGHRS and CDR2 YFSETQ. V dropped 3 bases and J dropped 6; count of bases not matched to a gene: 9. The CDR3 covers 16 residues. For the CDR3, the DNA is TGCGCCAGCAGCTCTAGCGGGAGACGGGACCGCAATGAGCAGTTCTTC. Protein sequence: CASSSSGRRDRNEQFF.

In this sample, this clonotype turned up a few times. V and J are TRBV7-6 and TRBJ2-3; D may correspond to TRBD1 or TRBD2 (5 bases each). Trimming stripped 0 bases from V and 0 bases from J, with 22 bases between. The germline gives CDR1 SGHVS, CDR2 FNYEAQ. This CDR3 comprises 20 residues. CDR3 loop: CASSLAGYWDPAPSTDTQYF. For the CDR3, the DNA is TGTGCCAGCAGCTTAGCGGGGTATTGGGACCCGGCCCCTAGCACAGATACGCAGTATTTT. Combining the CDR3 with reference TRBV7-6 and TRBJ2-3 gives the whole variable domain GAGVSQSPRYKVTKRGQDVALRCDPISGHVSLYWYRQALGQGPEFLTYFNYEAQQDKSGLPNDRFSAERPEGSISTLTIQRTEQRDSAMYRCASSLAGYWDPAPSTDTQYFGPGTRLTVL.

The V gene is TRBV28, the J gene TRBJ2-7, with TRBD1 identical over 9 bases. The V segment lost 8 bases and the J segment 2 bases; nucleotides outside the gene matches: 7. Germline V gene data show CDR1 as MDHEN and CDR2 as SYDVKM. The CDR3 consists of 14 residues. The CDR3 spells CASCSGTGPYEQYF. CDR3 in DNA: TGTGCCAGCTGTTCCGGGACAGGGCCCTACGAGCAGTACTTC.

The rearrangement links TRBV6-6 to TRBJ2-7; no reliable D call. There are 16 residues in the CDR3. The V end lost 0 bases, the J end lost 3 bases, and 15 bases lay between the germline ends. Germline V gene data show CDR1 as MNHNY and CDR2 as SVGAGI (reference sequence). The CDR3 region is CASSYSIGGARYEQYF. CDR3 DNA: TGTGCCAGCAGTTACTCGATAGGTGGAGCTCGCTACGAGCAGTACTTC.

This clonotype has just a few counts. The chain uses TRBV12-3 or TRBV12-4 and TRBJ2-7, with 9 bases identical to TRBD2. The end of the DNA aligns better with TRBJ2-5, so the J call may be wrong. This CDR3 has 15 amino acids. The CDR3 region has the DNA TGTGCCAGCAGTTTTGAGGGACTAGCAGGAGAGACCCAGTACTTC. It is translated as CASSFEGLAGETQYF.

This clonotype came up many times. The rearrangement uses TRBV7-2 and TRBJ2-3; TRBD2 might be the D (5 bases). The germline V and J ends were trimmed by 2 bases and 0 bases, with 9 bases remaining between them. Germline V gives CDR1 SGHTA, CDR2 FQGNSA. The CDR3 sequence is 15 residues long. The CDR3: CASSLTRASTDTQYF. Here the CDR3 DNA reads TGTGCCAGCAGCTTAACTAGGGCTAGCACAGATACGCAGTATTTT.

This sequence joins TRBV20-1 and TRBJ2-7; 7 bases fit TRBD1. This CDR3 contains 15 residues. With V trimmed by 1 base and J by 7 bases, 13 bases remained unmatched. Germline loops: CDR1 DFQATT, CDR2 SNEGSKA (reference sequence). The CDR3 sequence: CSARGANRGYNEQYF. Here the CDR3 DNA reads TGCAGTGCTAGAGGTGCGAACAGGGGTTACAATGAGCAGTACTTC.

CDR3 nucleotides: TGTGCCAGCAGTTTAGTGGGACAGGGCTTCAATCAGCCCCAGCATTTT. Translation gives CASSLVGQGFNQPQHF. This chain uses TRBV28 with TRBJ1-5; 9 bases line up with TRBD1. Per germline, CDR1 MDHEN and CDR2 SYDVKM. V lost 2 bases to trimming and J lost 3 bases; unmatched junction nucleotides: 5. The CDR3 has 16 amino acids.

Written as DNA, the CDR3 is TGTGCCAGCAGCCAAGTATACCATGAGCAGTTCTTC. The encoded protein is CASSQVYHEQFF. The rearrangement links TRBV3-1 to TRBJ2-1; D is uncertain. The CDR3 spans 12 residues. Germline lookup yields CDR1 LGHDT and CDR2 YNNKEL (reference sequence). V lost 1 base to trimming and J lost 8 bases, with 6 bases between them.

This clonotype was counted ten times or more. V is TRBV10-3 and J is TRBJ2-5; 8 nucleotides match TRBD1. The CDR3 covers 13 residues. Trimming at V came to 2 bases and at J to 4 bases, leaving 0 bases not matched to a gene. Germline V gene data show CDR1 as ENHRY and CDR2 as SYGVKD. CDR3 residues: CAISEGTGETQYF. The CDR3 nucleotides are TGTGCCATCAGTGAGGGGACAGGAGAGACCCAGTACTTC.

The CDR3 spells CASSFLDNPNTEAFF. The CDR3 DNA is TGTGCCAGCAGTTTCCTGGACAATCCGAACACTGAAGCTTTCTTT. This chain joins TRBV12-3 or TRBV12-4 and TRBJ1-1; possible D gene TRBD1, 5 bases. The CDR3 is 15 amino acids. V was clipped by 3 bases and J by 1 base, with 12 bases between them.

This clonotype showed up many times. A read error may produce the germline difference seen at one junction end. The chain carries TRBV9 and TRBJ2-3; no definite D call. In germline, CDR1 is SGDLS, CDR2 YYNGEE. There are 12 residues in the CDR3. The CDR3 region is CASSAPTDTQYF. The DNA for the CDR3 is TGCGCCAGCAGCGCCCCCACAGATACGCAGTATTTT.

This clonotype was found a few times. One end of the junction fails to match germline, which may point to a read error. The chain is built from TRBV28 and TRBJ2-3, with D hard to call. Germline CDR1 and CDR2: MDHEN and SYDVKM. This CDR3 spans 15 amino acids. CDR3 nucleotide sequence: TGTACCAGCAGTTTATCCCCTAAGCGCACAGATACGCAGTATTTT. Translation gives CTSSLSPKRTDTQYF.

This chain connects TRBV29-1 to TRBJ1-5; no clear D. Trimming removed 7 bases from V and 2 bases from J, with 12 bases in between. The CDR3 is 13 amino acids. Germline V gives CDR1 SQVTM, CDR2 ANQGSEA. CDR3 sequence reads: CSARESGNQPQHF. CDR3 nucleotides: TGCAGCGCGAGGGAGAGTGGCAATCAGCCCCAGCATTTT.

The V gene is TRBV11-2, the J gene TRBJ2-5; no reliable D call. Per the germline V gene, CDR1 is SGHAT and CDR2 is FQNNGV. Trimming removed 4 bases at V and 11 bases at J, with 17 bases between. The CDR3 is 13 residues long. Written as DNA, the CDR3 is TGTGCCAGCAGCTATTACTACGGGCTTGAGCAGTACTTC. Protein product: CASSYYYGLEQYF.

The genes are TRBV6-2 or TRBV6-3 and TRBJ2-7, with D perhaps TRBD1 (5 bases). Trimming cost V 6 bases and J 2 bases, with 14 bases left between them. The CDR3 loop spans 14 amino acids. Germline V CDR1 and CDR2: MNHEY, SVGEGT. The CDR3, as DNA: TGTGCCAGCAGACAAGGCTTGACAGCCTACGAGCAGTACTTC. It codes for CASRQGLTAYEQYF.

In its sample, this clonotype was seen a few times. The chain couples TRBV10-3 to TRBJ2-1, with 7 bases aligning to TRBD1. V lost 6 bases and J lost 6; bases outside the gene matches: 8. Per the germline V gene, CDR1 is ENHRY and CDR2 is SYGVKD. The CDR3 loop spans 14 amino acids. The CDR3 loop reads CAIRTGKDGNEQFF. The CDR3 coding sequence is TGTGCCATCAGGACAGGGAAAGACGGCAATGAGCAGTTCTTC.